The TCR beta chain described here comes from a study of cytomegalovirus exposure and HLA in healthy donors. General study points: Later, TCR association rates were found to vary by HLA locus, highest for DRB1 and lowest for HLA-C. Sequencing likely produced, as an artifact, a cluster of highly shared sequence variants.

The germline V gene has CDR1 MNHGY and CDR2 SVAAGI. CDR3 length: 19 amino acids. V lost 5 bases and J lost 0, with 24 bases in between. This clone turned up a few times. What it recognizes is unknown. PCR involved 60 Vbeta and 13 Jbeta primers. Assay: immunoSEQ multiplex PCR; the TCRdb copy retains only in-frame clones and omits some. The sample carries 35,000 to 50,000 clones, 60% to 70% recorded once. The sequencing input was PBMCs. This TCR was sampled from a man aged 40-50 years in good health and CMV-seronegative. This rearrangement joins TRBV6-9 to TRBJ2-3; D is uncertain. The CDR3 DNA sequence: TGTGCCAGCAGTCTTTTACGTACGACGCGGTTTACTAGCACAGATACGCAGTATTTT. Its protein is CASSLLRTTRFTSTDTQYF.